These 22 T cell receptor beta chains came from one sample sequenced in a study of cytomegalovirus exposure and HLA in healthy donors. The primer mix had 60 Vbeta and 13 Jbeta primers. Assay: immunoSEQ multiplex PCR; the TCRdb copy retains only in-frame clones and omits some. The table shows around 150,000 clones, with about four fifths occurring only once. Input material: PBMCs. Receptors were obtained from a woman between 40 and 55 years old in good health and CMV-seropositive.

The J gene is TRBJ2-1, the V gene TRBV7-9, with 13 bases matching TRBD2. This CDR3 has 18 amino acids. The germline V gene has CDR1 SEHNR and CDR2 FQNEAQ (reference sequence). Unmatched junction bases numbered 16, after V lost 5 bases and J lost 9 bases. CDR3 nucleotides: TGTGCCAGCAGCCCCAGACTAGCGGGGGGATCCCGTAGGGTTGAGCAGTTCTTC. Amino acid sequence: CASSPRLAGGSRRVEQFF.

This clone was detected once. V is TRBV7-2 and J is TRBJ2-7; a possible D gene is TRBD1 (7 bases). CDR1 SGHTA and CDR2 FQGNSA come from the germline V gene. This CDR3 contains 14 residues. The ends were cut back, 5 bases at V and 2 bases at J, with 13 bases in the middle. The CDR3 DNA follows: TGTGCCAGCAGCCAGGGGGGCCGGCCCTACGAGCAGTACTTC. Translation gives CASSQGGRPYEQYF. The full variable domain, in which reference TRBV7-2 and TRBJ2-7 provide the parts outside the CDR3, is GAGVSQSPSNKVTEKGKDVELRCDPISGHTALYWYRQSLGQGLEFLIYFQGNSAPDKSGLPSDRFSAERTGGSVSTLTIQRTQQEDSAVYLCASSQGGRPYEQYFGPGTRLTVT.

This clone was counted a few times. V and J are TRBV19 and TRBJ1-5, with 8 bases lining up with TRBD1. The CDR3 is 15 amino acids. After removal of 5 bases from V and 8 bases from J, the junction contained 11 bases not matched to a gene. Germline CDR1 reads LNHDA; CDR2 reads SQIVND (reference sequence). CDR3 residues: CASSAPQGAREPQHF. In DNA form, the CDR3 reads TGTGCCAGTAGTGCGCCCCAGGGGGCTAGGGAGCCCCAGCATTTT.

On this clone: One end of the junction does not line up with germline, which may come from a read error. This rearrangement joins TRBV7-9 to TRBJ1-5; no definite D call. The CDR3 has 17 amino acids. Germline CDR1 and CDR2: SEHNR and FQNEAQ (reference sequence). CDR3 DNA: TGTTCCAGCAGCTTTGGCTTAGGACTGGGAGAGGGCCAGCCCCAGCATTTT. Translating it yields CSSSFGLGLGEGQPQHF.

This rearrangement joins TRBV6-5 to TRBJ2-5; D remains unclear. The J call may be in error: the DNA end matches TRBJ2-7 better. Germline V gene lookup returns CDR1 MNHEY and CDR2 SVGAGI. This CDR3 contains 14 residues. CDR3 sequence: CASSYGPVPYEQYF. The CDR3 nucleotides are TGTGCCAGCAGTTACGGTCCGGTACCCTACGAGCAGTACTTC.

The CDR3 loop is CAVRRGFHTEAFF. CDR3 sequence (DNA): TGTGCCGTTAGGCGAGGGTTTCACACTGAAGCTTTCTTT. V gene TRBV5-4 combines with J gene TRBJ1-1; no clear D gene. The V end lost 10 bases, the J end lost 3 bases, and 16 bases lay between the germline ends. The length of the CDR3 is 13 residues. Germline loops: CDR1 SGHNT, CDR2 YYREEE (reference sequence).

The chain uses TRBV27 and TRBJ2-5; 10 positions match TRBD2. The J segment lost 2 bases and the V segment lost 0 bases, leaving 0 bases of the junction unmatched. Looked up from germline, CDR1 is MNHEY and CDR2 is SMNVEV (reference sequence). The CDR3 loop spans 15 amino acids. The CDR3 bases are TGTGCCAGCAGTTTATCTAGCGGGAGGCAAGAGACCCAGTACTTC. Translated: CASSLSSGRQETQYF.

The chain combines TRBV21-1 with TRBJ2-7; no DNA check was done on the table's D call, TRBD2. TRBV21-1 is deemed a pseudogene. The CDR3 runs to 15 residues. CDR3 in DNA: TGTGCCAGCAGCGTTGCGCGGGAGTTTGGCTACGAGCAGTACTTC. Amino acid sequence: CASSVAREFGYEQYF.

The chain recombines TRBV5-6 with TRBJ2-2, with a possible D match to TRBD1 (6 bases). The CDR3 sequence is 12 residues long. V was clipped by 3 bases and J by 11 bases, with 11 bases between them. The germline CDR1 and CDR2 sequences are SGHDT and YYEEEE. In DNA, the CDR3 is TGTGCCAGCAGCTGGGGCAGGGGAGAGCTGTTTTTT. Its translation: CASSWGRGELFF.

A few counts support this clone. The chain carries TRBV27 and TRBJ2-7; a weak D match, TRBD2 (5 bases). Germline V lookup: CDR1 MNHEY, CDR2 SMNVEV (reference sequence). CDR3 length: 14 residues. V lost 11 bases to trimming and J lost 3 bases, with 20 bases between them. The CDR3 loop is CAPKPGSSYYEQYF. CDR3 coding DNA: TGTGCCCCCAAACCGGGGTCCTCTTACTACGAGCAGTACTTC.

This rearrangement joins TRBV15 to TRBJ2-3, with 8 bases lining up with TRBD2. This CDR3 is built from 16 residues. Per the germline V gene, CDR1 is LNHNV and CDR2 is YYDKDF (reference sequence). With V trimmed by 3 bases and J by 2 bases, 7 bases remained unmatched. CDR3 in amino acids: CATSRDLAGITDTQYF. The CDR3 region has the DNA TGTGCCACCAGCAGGGATTTAGCGGGAATCACAGATACGCAGTATTTT.

Only one count was recorded for this clone. The chain links TRBV11-2 to TRBJ1-2, with D uncertain. The CDR3 is 15 residues long. CDR1 and CDR2 from the germline V gene are SGHAT and FQNNGV. Trimming shortened V by 1 base and J by 5 bases, and 14 bases separated the two germline ends. Here the CDR3 DNA reads TGTGCCAGCAGCTTAGTATCGGTACAGCCTTATGGCTACACCTTC. Its protein product is CASSLVSVQPYGYTF.

The table lists this clone with a few counts. The chain links TRBV19 to TRBJ1-2, with 7 bases identical to TRBD1. V shed 4 bases and J 4 bases; nucleotides not matched to a gene: 6. Germline CDR1 is LNHDA and CDR2 is SQIVND (reference sequence). The CDR3 length is 14 residues. The chain's CDR3 is CASSTATGSYGYTF. The CDR3 coding sequence is TGTGCCAGTAGTACGGCGACAGGGTCCTATGGCTACACCTTC.

The chain is built from TRBV7-9 and TRBJ2-5; D ambiguous. CDR3 length: 11 residues. The germline V gene encodes CDR1 SEHNR and CDR2 FQNEAQ (reference sequence). The V end was cut by 5 bases, the J end by 2 bases, with 3 bases between. The chain's CDR3 is CASSPQETQYF. CDR3 DNA: TGTGCCAGCAGCCCGCAAGAGACCCAGTACTTC.

The chain couples TRBV19 to TRBJ1-5; 7 bases are shared with TRBD1. Germline V lookup: CDR1 LNHDA, CDR2 SQIVND (reference sequence). With V trimmed by 3 bases and J by 7 bases, 9 bases remained unmatched. CDR3 length: 15 residues. The CDR3 DNA follows: TGTGCCAGTAGTATCCCGACAGGGTGGAACCAGCCCCAGCATTTT. It codes for CASSIPTGWNQPQHF.

The rearrangement links TRBV19 to TRBJ1-6, with unresolved D. V gave up 1 base and J gave up 0 bases, with 13 bases separating them. This CDR3 comprises 18 residues. In germline, CDR1 is LNHDA, CDR2 SQIVND (reference sequence). The CDR3: CASSIGPGESSYNSPLHF. The CDR3 DNA follows: TGTGCCAGTAGTATAGGACCCGGGGAGTCCTCCTATAATTCACCCCTCCACTTT.

V and J are TRBV18 and TRBJ2-2, with 10 bases aligning to TRBD2. The CDR3 contains 16 residues. Germline V gene lookup returns CDR1 KGHSH and CDR2 LQKENI. The V segment lost 3 bases and the J segment 6 bases; nucleotides outside the gene matches: 7. The CDR3 bases are TGTGCCAGCTCACCCGCTAGCGGGAGTCAGGCCGGGGAGCTGTTTTTT. Translation gives CASSPASGSQAGELFF.

This clone was recorded once. V is TRBV27 and J is TRBJ1-5; D perhaps matches TRBD1 (6 bases). Germline V lookup: CDR1 MNHEY, CDR2 SMNVEV (reference sequence). The CDR3 runs 13 residues. V dropped 2 bases and J dropped 5 bases, with 7 bases sitting between them. The DNA of the CDR3 is TGTGCCAGCAGTTTAGACAGGTATCAGCCCCAGCATTTT. It specifies CASSLDRYQPQHF.

This clone was recorded once. V gene TRBV9 combines with J gene TRBJ1-2, with D perhaps TRBD1 (5 bases). This CDR3 is built from 15 residues. CDR1 and CDR2 from the germline V gene are SGDLS and YYNGEE. V lost 0 bases and J 3 bases, leaving 12 bases between the germline ends. The CDR3 DNA reads as TGTGCCAGCAGCGTAGGGGGGGGTGTATACTATGGCTACACCTTC. It is translated as CASSVGGGVYYGYTF. The entire variable domain, with the rest obtained from reference TRBV9 and TRBJ1-2, is as follows: DSGVTQTPKHLITATGQRVTLRCSPRSGDLSVYWYQQSLDQGLQFLIQYYNGEERAKGNILERFSAQQFPDLHSELNLSSLELGDSALYFCASSVGGGVYYGYTFGSGTRLTVV.

A single count supports this clone. The chain links TRBV14 to TRBJ2-5; D not certain. With 1 base removed from V and 5 bases from J, the gap between germline ends came to 11 bases. Germline V lookup: CDR1 SGHDN, CDR2 FVKESK. The CDR3 has 14 residues. CDR3 amino acids: CASSQVTMTETQYF. CDR3 DNA sequence: TGTGCCAGCAGCCAAGTTACTATGACGGAGACCCAGTACTTC.

This rearrangement joins TRBV6-1 to TRBJ1-4; 7 nucleotides match TRBD1. The V and J ends lost 4 bases and 7 bases, in that order; junction bases with no gene match: 6. CDR1 and CDR2 from the germline V gene are MNHNS and SASEGT. The CDR3 extends over 14 amino acids. CDR3 amino acids: CASSVGTDVEKLFF. CDR3 DNA sequence: TGTGCCAGCAGTGTTGGGACAGACGTTGAAAAACTGTTTTTT.

The genes are TRBV5-4 and TRBJ2-1, with a weak D call TRBD2 (5 bases). This CDR3 contains 15 residues. The V gene lost 2 bases and the J gene lost 4 bases, with 13 bases spanning the gap. Germline CDR1 is SGHNT and CDR2 is YYREEE (reference sequence). The CDR3 region is CASSLGGRTYNEQFF. The CDR3 nucleotides are TGTGCCAGCAGCTTAGGCGGGCGTACGTACAATGAGCAGTTCTTC. The entire variable domain, with the rest obtained from reference TRBV5-4 and TRBJ2-1, is as follows: ETGVTQSPTHLIKTRGQQVTLRCSSQSGHNTVSWYQQALGQGPQFIFQYYREEENGRGNFPPRFSGLQFPNYSSELNVNALELDDSALYLCASSLGGRTYNEQFFGPGTRLTVL.